The entry below describes one T cell receptor (beta chain). Its antigen is undetermined. This specimen belongs to a study of CD8 T cells in ankylosing spondylitis. Findings of the study overall: For ankylosing spondylitis blood, a TCR beta motif of under 10 highly homologous variants appeared characteristic.

As the method for making TCR beta libraries, quantitative 5'-RACE with molecular barcodes was used. TCRdb re-analysed the 5' RACE reads in MiXCR, keeping a single row per CDR3 protein. The sample includes 250,000 to 350,000 distinct CDR3 sequences, 20% of them seen just once. The CDR3 has 12 residues. Germline CDR1 is DFQATT and CDR2 is SNEGSKA (reference sequence). The V gene end was trimmed by 5 bases and the J gene end by 12 bases; junction bases not matched to a gene: 5. The rearrangement joins TRBV20-1 to TRBJ2-1; 12 nucleotides match TRBD2. The source of this sequence is a male donor with ankylosing spondylitis or in good health (not recorded which). Sequencing used blood, either unsorted or a sorted T cell fraction (not recorded which). CDR3: CSARLAGAGQFF. The CDR3 bases are TGCAGTGCTCGACTAGCGGGGGCGGGGCAGTTCTTC.